Sequencing of this TCR beta chain was carried out in a study of T cell repertoires in cytomegalovirus infection (dated by TCRdb to the late 2010s). Regarding the complete study: Donor HLA type was relevant to the analysis, because carriage of CMV infection together with the matching HLA type was indicated by public TCR beta signatures. Broader findings and caveats from the paper: The ex vivo response was dominated by HLA-C-restricted CMV-specific TCR beta clonotypes, which also provided the single most frequent clonotype in two of eight donors. Carriers of CMV infection plus the relevant HLA type were discriminated by the cumulative frequency of public TCR beta family members in the study cohort and in an independent approximately 400-donor cohort.

The CDR3 goes from the cysteine to the phenylalanine over 14 residues. The kept DNA is CDR3 alone, 42 bases in frame from the first base. Sequences LNHDA (CDR1) and SQIVND (CDR2) are obtained from the germline V gene (reference sequence). The germline V and J ends show losses of 5 bases and 8 bases respectively, and no gene match explains 5 bases of the junction. In its sample, this clonotype was seen a few times. Its antigen remains unidentified. No per-base quality is available; no much larger clone lies one base away. Sequenced using an Illumina HiSeq 1500. TCRdb applied fastp at Q25 and MiXCR to the public reads, then kept only in-frame beta chains. All rows with the same CDR3 protein become a single entry with the most common DNA and genes. Counted in this sample were 560,000 or so distinct CDR3 sequences; about 15% of them appeared once. In total, the top ten clones hold more than 20% of the sample.

The sequence was collected from a human donor in good health (CMV status not recorded). Some clones in this sample may be carry-over from other donors' samples. The specimen was CD8+ T cells from PBMCs. The sequence joins TRBV19 to TRBJ1-6; a stretch of 8 junction bases matches TRBD1. The DNA is TGTGCCAGTAGTCTCAGGGGGCCGTATTCACCCCTCCACTTT. Its translation reads: CASSLRGPYSPLHF.